Only one count was recorded for the clone carrying this T cell receptor beta chain. This sample is part of a study of control samples from healthy donors and cancer patients. The V end was cut by 9 bases, the J end by 3 bases, with 5 bases between. Per the germline V gene, CDR1 is KGHDR and CDR2 is SFDVKD. CDR3 length equals 11 residues. Clones were read by immunoSEQ multiplex PCR, and TCRdb kept only the in-frame ones, dropping some. The table has about 140,000 clones, approximately 94% seen once. The source is a man aged 40-50 years in good health. The sample comprised blood. The chain recombines TRBV24-1 with TRBJ1-3; D not resolved. The CDR3 DNA sequence: TGTGCCACCGGCAATGGAAACACCATATATTTT. It translates to CATGNGNTIYF.